This TCR beta chain was sequenced in a study of T-cell memory formation after mild COVID-19. Study results and caveats: Some clones that responded were present in memory (sampled pre-infection), which suggests cross-reactive memory joined. CD4/CD8 balance characterized clones contracting day 15 to 85, and CD4+ skew characterized later expanders. Mainly in CM and EM were contracting CD4+ clones; CD8+ were in EMRA.

From 5'RACE with constant-segment primers came TCR alpha and TCR beta cDNA libraries that carried sample barcodes and UMIs. TCRdb reprocessed the 5' RACE reads with MiXCR, giving one entry per CDR3 protein. The table records a few hundred thousand distinct CDR3 sequences, 25% to 30% of them present only once. Note on this clonotype: Its antigen remains unidentified.

Germline values: CDR1 MNHEY, CDR2 SVGAGI. This CDR3 region has 21 residues. The ends were cut back, 4 bases at V and 0 bases at J, with 27 bases in the middle. This chain links TRBV6-5 with TRBJ2-2, with D perhaps TRBD1 (5 bases). What was sequenced was PBMCs or a T cell subset sorted from them (not recorded which). The receptor was isolated from an adult woman who had mild COVID-19 (a few samples of this study predate the infection). Cell type and time point are not known. Here the CDR3 reads CASSSLVWGSSSSANTGELFF. CDR3 in DNA: TGTGCCAGCAGTTCCCTAGTTTGGGGCTCCTCTTCCTCCGCGAACACCGGGGAGCTGTTTTTT.